These T cell receptor beta chains were read from a single sample in a study of blood T cells in healthy people across ages. MiXCR, applied by TCRdb to the 5' RACE reads, yields one record per CDR3 protein. The table records about 1.6 million distinct CDR3 sequences, roughly 32% of them present only once. Input material: blood. The receptors originated from a woman aged 25 to 39 in good health. CDR3s include the opening cysteine and the closing phenylalanine or tryptophan. The order of the fields is D gene, J gene, V gene, clone size, CDR3 protein, CDR3 DNA. The D gene is left open where the match is weak. The listing skips clone size in some rows; elsewhere it reads once, few, many or a size class.

d_gene: -; j_gene: TRBJ2-1; v_gene: TRBV27; abundance: -; CDR3aa: CASSLIPPTRRDEQFF; CDR3nt: TGTGCCAGCAGTTTAATCCCCCCGACAAGAAGGGATGAGCAGTTCTTC
d_gene: TRBD2; j_gene: TRBJ2-1; v_gene: TRBV11-2; abundance: few; CDR3aa: CASTPGSGRARSEQFF; CDR3nt: TGTGCCAGCACCCCTGGGAGCGGGAGGGCCCGCAGTGAGCAGTTCTTC
d_gene: TRBD1; j_gene: TRBJ1-2; v_gene: TRBV28; abundance: -; CDR3aa: CASRAGTAYGYTF; CDR3nt: TGTGCCAGCAGAGCCGGGACAGCCTATGGCTACACCTTC
d_gene: TRBD2; j_gene: TRBJ2-3; v_gene: TRBV4-1; abundance: -; CDR3aa: CASSQPRTSGDSKPYTDTLYF; CDR3nt: TGCGCCAGCAGCCAACCCCGGACTAGCGGGGACTCTAAACCCTACACAGATACGCTGTATTTT
d_gene: -; j_gene: TRBJ1-2; v_gene: TRBV6-5; abundance: few; CDR3aa: CASSYLKGTYGYTF; CDR3nt: TGTGCCAGCAGTTACTTAAAGGGCACCTATGGCTACACCTTC
d_gene: -; j_gene: TRBJ2-6; v_gene: TRBV6-1; abundance: few; CDR3aa: CASSEFGGTGANVLTF; CDR3nt: TGTGCCAGCAGTGAATTCGGAGGGACTGGGGCCAACGTCCTGACTTTC
d_gene: TRBD2; j_gene: TRBJ2-1; v_gene: TRBV3-1; abundance: -; CDR3aa: CASSSYIRGVDNNEQFF; CDR3nt: TGTGCCAGCAGCTCGTATATACGGGGGGTGGATAACAATGAGCAGTTCTTC
d_gene: -; j_gene: TRBJ2-3; v_gene: TRBV25-1; abundance: once; CDR3aa: CASSESVVGDSDTQYF; CDR3nt: TGTGCCAGCAGTGAATCGGTAGTGGGAGACTCAGATACGCAGTATTTT
d_gene: TRBD2; j_gene: TRBJ2-7; v_gene: TRBV4-1; abundance: few; CDR3aa: CASSQEKILTGGTYEQYF; CDR3nt: TGCGCCAGCAGCCAAGAAAAAATACTAACGGGAGGGACCTACGAGCAGTACTTC
d_gene: -; j_gene: TRBJ2-3; v_gene: TRBV10-3; abundance: -; CDR3aa: CAISESARDTQYF; CDR3nt: TGTGCCATCAGTGAGTCCGCGAGAGATACGCAGTATTTT
d_gene: -; j_gene: TRBJ2-5; v_gene: TRBV2; abundance: few; CDR3aa: CASSPGTPGTETQYF; CDR3nt: TGTGCCAGCAGTCCCGGGACCCCGGGTACGGAGACCCAGTACTTC
d_gene: -; j_gene: TRBJ2-3; v_gene: TRBV5-1; abundance: few; CDR3aa: CASARLPPGDSTDTQYF; CDR3nt: TGCGCCAGCGCCAGATTACCTCCGGGAGACAGCACAGATACGCAGTATTTT
d_gene: -; j_gene: TRBJ2-5; v_gene: TRBV12-3/TRBV12-4; abundance: -; CDR3aa: CASSVGRRMEQYF; CDR3nt: TGTGCCAGCAGTGTCGGGAGAAGAATGGAGCAGTACTTC
d_gene: -; j_gene: TRBJ1-4; v_gene: TRBV4-1; abundance: -; CDR3aa: CASSQVPVATNEKLFF; CDR3nt: TGCGCCAGCAGCCAAGTCCCAGTTGCAACTAATGAAAAACTGTTTTTT
d_gene: TRBD2; j_gene: TRBJ2-1; v_gene: TRBV7-2; abundance: -; CDR3aa: CASSPGGRGYEQFF; CDR3nt: TGTGCCAGCAGCCCCGGCGGGAGGGGCTATGAGCAGTTCTTC
d_gene: -; j_gene: TRBJ2-2; v_gene: TRBV6-5; abundance: -; CDR3aa: CASSGTAGGELFF; CDR3nt: TGTGCCAGCAGTGGGACCGCCGGCGGGGAGCTGTTTTTT
d_gene: TRBD2; j_gene: TRBJ2-5; v_gene: TRBV6-2/TRBV6-3; abundance: -; CDR3aa: CASSRTSGRGQETQYF; CDR3nt: TGTGCCAGCAGCCGAACTAGCGGGAGGGGACAAGAGACCCAGTACTTC
d_gene: -; j_gene: TRBJ2-1; v_gene: TRBV13; abundance: many; CDR3aa: CASSLRGYLRSYNEQFF; CDR3nt: TGTGCCAGCAGCTTAAGGGGCTATCTCCGCTCCTACAATGAGCAGTTCTTC
d_gene: -; j_gene: TRBJ2-7; v_gene: TRBV15; abundance: -; CDR3aa: CATSTGFSYEQYF; CDR3nt: TGTGCCACCAGTACGGGATTCTCCTACGAGCAGTACTTC
d_gene: -; j_gene: TRBJ2-7; v_gene: TRBV7-2; abundance: -; CDR3aa: CASSFYLGPPNEQYF; CDR3nt: TGTGCCAGCAGCTTCTACCTAGGCCCGCCCAACGAGCAGTACTTC
d_gene: TRBD1; j_gene: TRBJ2-7; v_gene: TRBV20-1; abundance: many; CDR3aa: CSARGTGGRYEQYF; CDR3nt: TGCAGTGCTAGAGGGACAGGGGGCCGCTACGAGCAGTACTTC
d_gene: TRBD1; j_gene: TRBJ1-2; v_gene: TRBV18; abundance: -; CDR3aa: CASSPTGQANYGYTF; CDR3nt: TGTGCCAGCTCACCTACCGGACAGGCTAACTATGGCTACACCTTC
d_gene: -; j_gene: TRBJ2-3; v_gene: TRBV20-1; abundance: -; CDR3aa: CSARVLQGGPDTQYF; CDR3nt: TGCAGTGCTAGAGTGCTCCAGGGGGGCCCAGATACGCAGTATTTT
d_gene: -; j_gene: TRBJ2-5; v_gene: TRBV3-1; abundance: many; CDR3aa: CASSQETQYF; CDR3nt: TGTGCCAGCAGCCAAGAGACCCAGTACTTC
d_gene: -; j_gene: TRBJ1-1; v_gene: TRBV6-1; abundance: -; CDR3aa: CASSEAYNTEAFF; CDR3nt: TGTGCCAGCAGTGAAGCCTATAACACTGAAGCTTTCTTT
d_gene: -; j_gene: TRBJ2-5; v_gene: TRBV13; abundance: few; CDR3aa: CASSFSGDHRETPYF; CDR3nt: TGTGCCAGCAGCTTCAGCGGGGACCACAGGGAGACCCCGTACTTC
d_gene: TRBD1; j_gene: TRBJ2-7; v_gene: TRBV29-1; abundance: many; CDR3aa: CSAGDRGLSYEQYF; CDR3nt: TGCAGCGCGGGGGACAGGGGCCTCTCCTACGAGCAGTACTTC
d_gene: -; j_gene: TRBJ2-7; v_gene: TRBV20-1; abundance: -; CDR3aa: CSARVRGSSGYEQYF; CDR3nt: TGCAGTGCTAGAGTCCGGGGCTCATCGGGTTACGAGCAGTACTTC